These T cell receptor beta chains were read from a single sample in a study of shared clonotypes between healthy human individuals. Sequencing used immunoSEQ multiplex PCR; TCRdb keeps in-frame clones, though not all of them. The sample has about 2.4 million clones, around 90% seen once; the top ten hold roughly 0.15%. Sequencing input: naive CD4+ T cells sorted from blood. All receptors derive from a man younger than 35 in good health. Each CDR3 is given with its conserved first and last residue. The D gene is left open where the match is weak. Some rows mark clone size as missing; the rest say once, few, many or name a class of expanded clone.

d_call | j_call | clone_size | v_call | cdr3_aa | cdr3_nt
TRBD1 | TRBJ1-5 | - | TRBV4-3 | CASSQSETGKYQPQHF | TGCGCCAGCAGCCAATCAGAGACAGGGAAATATCAGCCCCAGCATTTT
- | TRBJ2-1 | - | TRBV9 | CASSADVYNEQFF | TGTGCCAGCAGCGCGGACGTCTACAATGAGCAGTTCTTC
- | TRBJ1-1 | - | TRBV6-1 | CASRRESEAFF | TGTGCCAGCAGGCGGGAGTCTGAAGCTTTCTTT
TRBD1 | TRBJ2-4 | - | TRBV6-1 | CASSVGTGVAKNIQYF | TGTGCCAGCAGTGTCGGGACAGGGGTAGCCAAAAACATTCAGTACTTC
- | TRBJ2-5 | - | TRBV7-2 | CASSLGKRETQYF | TGTGCCAGCAGCTTAGGGAAGCGAGAGACCCAGTACTTC
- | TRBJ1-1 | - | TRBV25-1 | CASSETGMTNTEAFF | TGTGCCAGCAGTGAAACCGGGATGACGAACACTGAAGCTTTCTTT
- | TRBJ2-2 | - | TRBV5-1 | CASSLSDWGRLNTGELFF | TGCGCCAGCAGCTTGTCAGATTGGGGGCGGTTGAACACCGGGGAGCTGTTTTTT
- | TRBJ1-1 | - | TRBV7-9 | CASSLDRGWTEAFF | TGTGCCAGCAGCTTAGATAGGGGTTGGACTGAAGCTTTCTTT
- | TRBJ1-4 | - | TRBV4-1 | CASSLTGEKLFF | TGCGCCAGCAGCCTTACAGGTGAAAAACTGTTTTTT
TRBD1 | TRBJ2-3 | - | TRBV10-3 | CAISDQGQGASDTQYF | TGTGCCATCAGTGACCAGGGACAGGGGGCTTCTGATACGCAGTATTTT
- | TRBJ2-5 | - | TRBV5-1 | CASSFKQETQYF | TGCGCCAGCAGCTTTAAACAAGAGACCCAGTACTTC
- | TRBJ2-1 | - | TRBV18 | CASSPPGAPSNEQFF | TGTGCCAGCTCACCCCCAGGGGCCCCTTCGAATGAGCAGTTCTTC
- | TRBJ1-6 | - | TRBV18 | CASSALSGLSDESPLHF | TGTGCCAGCTCTGCCCTTTCAGGTCTTTCAGATGAATCACCCCTCCACTTT
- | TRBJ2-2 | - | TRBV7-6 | CASSFRNGELFF | TGTGCCAGCAGCTTTAGGAACGGGGAGCTGTTTTTT
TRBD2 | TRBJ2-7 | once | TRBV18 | CASSLTSGTISYEQYF | TGTGCCAGCTCCCTTACTAGCGGGACTATTTCCTACGAGCAGTACTTC
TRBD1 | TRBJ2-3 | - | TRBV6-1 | CASSGTGTPTQYF | TGTGCCAGCTCCGGGACAGGGACCCCTACGCAGTATTTT
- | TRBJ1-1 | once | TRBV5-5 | CASSIASTDKNTEAFF | TGTGCCAGCAGCATAGCCTCGACAGATAAGAACACTGAAGCTTTCTTT
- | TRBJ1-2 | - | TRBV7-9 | CASSNGVLLNYGYTF | TGTGCCAGCAGCAACGGAGTTCTACTTAACTATGGCTACACCTTC
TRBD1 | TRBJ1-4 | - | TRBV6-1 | CASSERGRSNEKLFF | TGTGCCAGCAGTGAGAGGGGGCGGAGTAATGAAAAACTGTTTTTT
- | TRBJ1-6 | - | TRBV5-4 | CASSSGKYSYNSPLHF | TGTGCCAGCAGCTCCGGAAAGTACTCCTATAATTCACCCCTCCACTTT
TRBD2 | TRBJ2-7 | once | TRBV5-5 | CASSLGGSSHSYEQYF | TGTGCCAGCAGCTTAGGCGGGAGTTCCCACTCCTACGAGCAGTACTTC
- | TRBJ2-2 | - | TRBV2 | CASRRSGPSGTGELFF | TGTGCCAGCAGGAGATCGGGACCATCAGGGACCGGGGAGCTGTTTTTT
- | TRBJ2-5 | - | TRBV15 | CATSRALGSETQYF | TGTGCCACCAGCAGGGCTCTAGGCAGTGAGACCCAGTACTTC
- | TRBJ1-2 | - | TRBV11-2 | CASSLDSEYGYTF | TGTGCCAGCAGCTTAGACAGCGAGTATGGCTACACCTTC
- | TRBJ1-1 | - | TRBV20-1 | CSARDQREAFF | TGCAGTGCTAGAGATCAGCGAGAAGCTTTCTTT
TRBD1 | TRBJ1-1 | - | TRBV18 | CASSPNRGPGTEAFF | TGTGCCAGCTCACCGAACAGGGGCCCGGGAACTGAAGCTTTCTTT
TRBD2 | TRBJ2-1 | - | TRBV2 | CASSEHGSGRINEQFF | TGTGCCAGCAGTGAACACGGTAGCGGGAGGATCAATGAGCAGTTCTTC
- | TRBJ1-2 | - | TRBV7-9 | CASSPLLKAHGYTF | TGTGCCAGCAGCCCCTTGTTGAAGGCCCATGGCTACACCTTC
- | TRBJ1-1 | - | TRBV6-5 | CASSYSKREAFF | TGTGCCAGCAGTTACTCGAAAAGGGAAGCTTTCTTT
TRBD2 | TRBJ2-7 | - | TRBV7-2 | CASSLSGGYEQYF | TGTGCCAGCAGCTTATCGGGGGGCTACGAGCAGTACTTC
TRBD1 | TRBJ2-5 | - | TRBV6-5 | CASSSTGVETQYF | TGTGCCAGCAGTTCGACAGGGGTGGAGACCCAGTACTTC
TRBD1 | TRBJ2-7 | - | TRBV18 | CASSLTGGSYEQYF | TGTGCCAGCTCCCTGACAGGGGGCTCCTACGAGCAGTACTTC
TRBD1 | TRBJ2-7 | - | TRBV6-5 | CASRKTGDPYEQYF | TGTGCCAGCAGAAAGACAGGGGATCCCTACGAGCAGTACTTC
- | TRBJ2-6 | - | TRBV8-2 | CGSQSITQSRANVLTF | TGTGGCAGCCAATCGATAACACAAAGTCGGGCCAACGTCCTGACTTTC
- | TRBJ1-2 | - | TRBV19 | CASSIKGSFYGYTF | TGTGCCAGTAGTATAAAGGGCAGCTTCTATGGCTACACCTTC
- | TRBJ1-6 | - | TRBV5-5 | CASRSQQGLTNSPLHF | TGTGCCAGCAGGTCTCAGCAGGGACTGACTAATTCACCCCTCCACTTT